This is a list of T cell receptor beta chains from one sample in a study of blood T cell repertoires in COVID-19. Data came from immunoSEQ multiplex PCR; TCRdb stores just in-frame clones and leaves some out. This table has roughly 60,000 clones, 75% to 85% appearing once. Input material: peripheral blood. Receptor source: a man older than 75 with acute or convalescent COVID-19. The CDR3 runs from the conserved cysteine through the conserved F or W. The order of the fields is clone size, D gene, V gene, J gene, CDR3 DNA, CDR3 protein. D genes are given only for firm matches. Clone size, where shown, is once, few, many, or a class for clones that have expanded.

-	-	TRBV5-6	TRBJ1-6	TGTGCCAGCAGCTTGGGCGGGCGGTTGAGGAATTCACCCCTCCACTTT	CASSLGGRLRNSPLHF
-	-	TRBV5-1	TRBJ1-4	TGCGCCAGCAGCTTGCCAAAGGGGGTAGCTAATGAAAAACTGTTTTTT	CASSLPKGVANEKLFF
few	-	TRBV21-1	TRBJ2-7	TGTGCCAGCAGCAGCCGGGACAACTACGAGCAGTACTTC	CASSSRDNYEQYF
few	TRBD2	TRBV5-4	TRBJ2-5	TGTGCCAGCAGCCCGCGGGGGGGCGAAGAGACCCAGTACTTC	CASSPRGGEETQYF
-	-	TRBV5-1	TRBJ1-6	TGCGCCAGCAGCTTGGCCTCGGGGGGAAATATAGATTCACCCCTCCACTTT	CASSLASGGNIDSPLHF
once	-	TRBV5-4	TRBJ1-3	TGTGCCAGCAGCTTGTCAGGAATAAGCTCTGGAAACACCATATATTTT	CASSLSGISSGNTIYF
-	TRBD2	TRBV7-2	TRBJ2-3	TGTGCCAGCAGCTCATACGTCGGACTAGCGGTTCCCACAGATACGCAGTATTTT	CASSSYVGLAVPTDTQYF
once	-	TRBV18	TRBJ2-2	TGTGCCAGCTCACCACTCGTACAGAACACCGGGGAGCTGTTTTTT	CASSPLVQNTGELFF
-	-	TRBV19	TRBJ1-1	TGTGCCAGTATAAATAAGGGGCACGACACTGAAGCTTTCTTT	CASINKGHDTEAFF
-	TRBD1	TRBV7-3	TRBJ2-2	TGTGCCAGCAGCCCCTCCCCCGCAGGGGGCGTCGGGGAGCTGTTTTTT	CASSPSPAGGVGELFF
-	TRBD2	TRBV5-4	TRBJ2-5	TGTGCCAGCAGCACGGGACTAGCGGGGGTAGAGACCCAGTACTTC	CASSTGLAGVETQYF
-	-	TRBV30	TRBJ1-2	TGTGCCTGGAGTGTTTACACACAAAAGGGCTACACCTTC	CAWSVYTQKGYTF
-	TRBD1	TRBV5-1	TRBJ2-5	TGCGCCAGCATTTTAACAGGGGCGCAGGGAGAGACCCAGTACTTC	CASILTGAQGETQYF
-	-	TRBV10-3	TRBJ1-2	TGTGCCATCACCGGTAGCGGAGTGGATGGCTACACCTTC	CAITGSGVDGYTF
-	-	TRBV19	TRBJ2-6	TGTGCCAGTAGTATACCAGGGTCTGGGGCCAACGTCCTGACTTTC	CASSIPGSGANVLTF
-	-	TRBV6-5	TRBJ1-6	TGTGCCAGCGAAACAACCTATAATTCACCCCTCCACTTT	CASETTYNSPLHF
-	-	TRBV7-9	TRBJ1-5	TGTGCCAGCAGCTCCCCGGGAGGGGGTAGCAATCAGCCCCAGCATTTT	CASSSPGGGSNQPQHF
once	TRBD1	TRBV7-7	TRBJ2-5	TGTGCTAGCAGCCCGATGCCTAGGGGGCGCAGGGAAGAGACCCAGTACTTC	CASSPMPRGRREETQYF